These 12 T cell receptor beta chains were all obtained from the same sample, sequenced in a study of blood T cell repertoires in COVID-19. The assay was immunoSEQ multiplex PCR, and TCRdb's table has in-frame clones only and misses some. Of 120,000 or so clones in the sample, roughly four fifths were seen once. The sequencing input was peripheral blood. The source is a human donor in a cohort sampled during active COVID-19.

The chain carries TRBV6-2 or TRBV6-3 and TRBJ2-1; the match to TRBD2 covers 9 bases. CDR3 length equals 16 residues. J gave up 8 bases and V 0 bases, and 8 bases lay outside the gene matches. From germline, CDR1 is MNHEY and CDR2 SVGEGT. The CDR3 DNA follows: TGTGCCAGCAGTTACTCGCGGGGGGGCCTATTGCATGAGCAGTTCTTC. Its protein is CASSYSRGGLLHEQFF.

The chain uses TRBV2 and TRBJ2-2; TRBD2 matches at 8 bases. The V segment lost 9 bases and the J segment 2 bases; nucleotides outside the gene matches: 5. There are 14 residues in the CDR3. The germline CDR1 and CDR2 sequences are SNHLY and FYNNEI. DNA of the CDR3: TGTGCCAGATCGCGGGGGGCCAACACCGGGGAGCTGTTTTTT. This codes for CARSRGANTGELFF.

The chain is built from TRBV7-2 and TRBJ1-5; D remains ambiguous. The CDR3 covers 14 residues. Germline V gene data show CDR1 as SGHTA and CDR2 as FQGNSA. The germline V and J ends were trimmed by 5 bases and 1 base, with 9 bases remaining between them. The chain's CDR3 is CASSLGRSNQPQHF. Written as DNA, the CDR3 is TGTGCCAGCAGCCTAGGTAGAAGCAATCAGCCCCAGCATTTT.

The chain uses TRBV5-1 and TRBJ1-1; 10 bases agree with TRBD1. The germline gives CDR1 SGHRS, CDR2 YFSETQ. The CDR3 has 15 amino acids. Trimming at V came to 0 bases and at J to 7 bases, leaving 6 bases not matched to a gene. The CDR3 sequence is CASSLGGQGYGEAFF. The CDR3 coding sequence is TGCGCCAGCAGCTTGGGGGGACAGGGGTATGGTGAAGCTTTCTTT. Full variable domain (remainder filled in from reference TRBV5-1 and TRBJ1-1): KAGVTQTPRYLIKTRGQQVTLSCSPISGHRSVSWYQQTPGQGLQFLFEYFSETQRNKGNFPGRFSGRQFSNSRSEMNVSTLELGDSALYLCASSLGGQGYGEAFFGQGTRLTVV.

The V gene is TRBV2, the J gene TRBJ2-2; TRBD2 matches 8 bases. Per germline, CDR1 SNHLY and CDR2 FYNNEI. V shed 7 bases, J shed 5 bases, and the junction held 9 bases outside the gene matches. CDR3 size: 15 residues. The chain's CDR3 is CASMRDGGATGELFF. CDR3 DNA: TGTGCCAGCATGAGGGACGGGGGGGCGACCGGGGAGCTGTTTTTT.

The rearrangement uses TRBV7-9 and TRBJ1-2; 9 positions agree with TRBD1. This CDR3 has 13 amino acids. CDR1 SEHNR and CDR2 FQNEAQ come from the germline V gene (reference sequence). Trimming removed 4 bases from V and 14 bases from J; junction bases left unmatched: 11. CDR3 bases: TGTGCCAGCAGCTATGGGACAGGGAGAGGCTTTACCTTC. This translates into CASSYGTGRGFTF.

V gene TRBV2 combines with J gene TRBJ1-3, with TRBD1 matching over 10 bases. CDR3 length: 18 amino acids. CDR1 and CDR2 (germline): SNHLY, FYNNEI. J lost 3 bases, V lost 6 bases, and 14 bases had no gene match. CDR3 amino acids: CASRPGQGIGLGGNTIYF. CDR3 DNA: TGTGCCAGCAGACCGGGACAGGGGATAGGGCTTGGTGGAAACACCATATATTTT.

The J gene is TRBJ1-3, the V gene TRBV5-1, with D tentatively TRBD1 (6 bases). This CDR3 has 14 amino acids. The V gene lost 4 bases and the J gene lost 2 bases, with 10 bases spanning the gap. Germline V gives CDR1 SGHRS, CDR2 YFSETQ. The CDR3 nucleotides read TGCGCCAGCAGCCCACAGGGTCCTGGAAACACCATATATTTT. Its translation: CASSPQGPGNTIYF.

The rearrangement uses TRBV2 and TRBJ2-7; 9 bases fit TRBD1. The CDR3 runs to 13 residues. The V and J ends lost 8 bases and 6 bases, in that order; junction bases with no gene match: 8. Germline CDR1 SNHLY, CDR2 FYNNEI. The CDR3 loop reads CASGGTGSGEQYF. Here the CDR3 DNA reads TGTGCCAGCGGGGGGACAGGGTCGGGCGAGCAGTACTTC.

In DNA form, the CDR3 reads TGTGCCACCATGAACCCGGATTCACCCCTCCACTTT. Its translation is CATMNPDSPLHF. J is TRBJ1-6 and V is TRBV2; D not resolved. This CDR3 has 12 residues. Germline V lookup: CDR1 SNHLY, CDR2 FYNNEI. Trimming took 10 bases from V and 8 from J, leaving 12 bases between them.

The J gene is TRBJ2-5, the V gene TRBV6-6; D remains unclear. The CDR3 contains 11 residues. V was shortened by 5 bases and J by 5 bases, with 6 bases between the two germline ends. Looked up from germline, CDR1 is MNHNY and CDR2 is SVGAGI (reference sequence). CDR3 DNA sequence: TGTGCCAGCAGTCCCCTCGAGACCCAGTACTTC. Translated: CASSPLETQYF.

The chain uses TRBV21-1 and TRBJ1-2. TRBV21-1 represents a pseudogene. The CDR3 sequence is 14 residues long. The CDR3 DNA reads TGTGCCAGCAGCCCCCTAGCGGGTAGCTATGGCTACACCTTC. The encoded protein is CASSPLAGSYGYTF.